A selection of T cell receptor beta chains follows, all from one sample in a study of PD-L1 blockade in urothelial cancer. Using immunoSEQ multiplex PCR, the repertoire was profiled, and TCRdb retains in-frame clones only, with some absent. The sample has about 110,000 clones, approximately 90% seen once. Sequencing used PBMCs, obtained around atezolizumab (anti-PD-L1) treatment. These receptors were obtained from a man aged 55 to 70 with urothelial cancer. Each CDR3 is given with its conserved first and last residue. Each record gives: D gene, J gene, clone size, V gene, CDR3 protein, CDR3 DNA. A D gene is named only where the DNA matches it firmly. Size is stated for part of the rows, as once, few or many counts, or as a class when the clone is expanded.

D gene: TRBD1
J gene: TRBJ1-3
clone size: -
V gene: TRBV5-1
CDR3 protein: CASSLGAGGSLSSGNTIYF
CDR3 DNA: TGCGCCAGCAGCTTGGGGGCAGGGGGCTCGTTGAGCTCTGGAAACACCATATATTTT

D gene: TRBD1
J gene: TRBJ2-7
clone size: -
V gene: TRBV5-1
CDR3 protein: CASSLVTGGAYEQYF
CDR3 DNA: TGCGCCAGCAGCTTGGTGACAGGGGGGGCCTACGAGCAGTACTTC

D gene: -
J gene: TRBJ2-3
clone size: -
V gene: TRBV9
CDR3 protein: CASSYSGRSTDTQYF
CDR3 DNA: TGTGCCAGCAGCTATAGTGGGAGGAGCACAGATACGCAGTATTTT

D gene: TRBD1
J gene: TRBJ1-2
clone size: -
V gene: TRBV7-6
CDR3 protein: CASSLDDRGYGYTF
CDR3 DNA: TGTGCCAGCAGCTTAGACGACAGGGGCTATGGCTACACCTTC

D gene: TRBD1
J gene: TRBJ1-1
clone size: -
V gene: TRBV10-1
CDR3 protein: CASSEKTSETGDAFF
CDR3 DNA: TGCGCCAGCAGTGAAAAAACCAGCGAGACAGGGGACGCTTTCTTT

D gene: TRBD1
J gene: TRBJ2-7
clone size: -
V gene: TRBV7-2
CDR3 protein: CASSRGQGASEQYF
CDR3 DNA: TGTGCCAGCAGCCGAGGACAGGGGGCTAGCGAGCAGTACTTC

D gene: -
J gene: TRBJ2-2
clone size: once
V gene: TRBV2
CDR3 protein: CASSPTGSGELFF
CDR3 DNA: TGTGCCAGCAGTCCAACAGGGTCCGGGGAGCTGTTTTTT

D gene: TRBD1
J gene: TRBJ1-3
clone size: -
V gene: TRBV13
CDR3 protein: CASSLEPKLQGASGNTIYF
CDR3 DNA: TGTGCCAGCAGCTTAGAACCAAAATTACAGGGGGCTTCTGGAAACACCATATATTTT

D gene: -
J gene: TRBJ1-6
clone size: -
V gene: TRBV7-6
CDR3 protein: CASSPGMRNSPLHF
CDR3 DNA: TGTGCCAGCAGCCCAGGGATGCGTAATTCACCCCTCCACTTT

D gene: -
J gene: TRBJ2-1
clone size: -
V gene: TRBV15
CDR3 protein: CATTPTGLNNEQFF
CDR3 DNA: TGTGCCACCACCCCAACGGGACTGAACAATGAGCAGTTCTTC

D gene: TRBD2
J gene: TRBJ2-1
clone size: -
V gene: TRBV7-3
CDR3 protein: CASSGPRFSGTSGGQYNEQFF
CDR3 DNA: TGTGCCAGCAGCGGGCCCCGTTTCTCCGGGACTAGCGGGGGACAATACAATGAGCAGTTCTTC

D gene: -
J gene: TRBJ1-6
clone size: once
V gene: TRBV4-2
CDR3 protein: CASSQGSGQWNSPLHF
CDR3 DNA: TGTGCCAGCAGCCAAGGGTCTGGACAGTGGAATTCACCCCTCCACTTT

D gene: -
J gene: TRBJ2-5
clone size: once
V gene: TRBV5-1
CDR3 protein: CASSLGDTLKETQYF
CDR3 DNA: TGCGCCAGCAGCTTGGGGGACACCTTAAAAGAGACCCAGTACTTC

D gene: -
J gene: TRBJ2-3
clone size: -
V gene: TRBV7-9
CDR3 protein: CASSFADTQYF
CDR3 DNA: TGTGCCAGCAGCTTTGCGGATACGCAGTATTTT

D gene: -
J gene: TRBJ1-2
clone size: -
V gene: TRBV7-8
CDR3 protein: CASTLDHGQFDYGYTF
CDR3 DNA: TGTGCCAGCACCCTGGATCACGGACAGTTCGACTATGGCTACACCTTC

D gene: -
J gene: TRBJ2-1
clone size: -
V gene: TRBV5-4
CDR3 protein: CASRVGTSVPYNEQFF
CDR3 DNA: TGTGCCAGCAGGGTCGGGACAAGCGTCCCCTACAATGAGCAGTTCTTC

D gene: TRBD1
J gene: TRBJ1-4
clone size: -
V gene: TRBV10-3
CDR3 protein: CAISDTRGDNEKLFF
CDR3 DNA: TGTGCCATCAGTGATACCAGGGGGGATAATGAAAAACTGTTTTTT

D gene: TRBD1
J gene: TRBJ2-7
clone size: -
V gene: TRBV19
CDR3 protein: CASSPTRTGGREYF
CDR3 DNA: TGTGCCAGTAGCCCTACTCGGACAGGGGGAAGAGAGTACTTC

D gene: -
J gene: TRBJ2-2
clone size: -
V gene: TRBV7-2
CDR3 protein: CASSLMLASTGELFF
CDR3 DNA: TGTGCCAGCAGCTTAATGCTAGCAAGCACCGGGGAGCTGTTTTTT

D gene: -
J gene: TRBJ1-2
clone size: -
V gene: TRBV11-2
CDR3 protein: CASSLGRGWDGYTF
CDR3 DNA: TGTGCCAGCAGCTTAGGAAGGGGTTGGGATGGCTACACCTTC

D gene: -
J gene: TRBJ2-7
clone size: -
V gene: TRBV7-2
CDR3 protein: CASRPQGDSYEQYF
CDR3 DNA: TGTGCCAGCAGACCTCAGGGTGACTCCTACGAGCAGTACTTC

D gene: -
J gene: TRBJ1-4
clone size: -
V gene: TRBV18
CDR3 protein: CASSPTAGANEKLFF
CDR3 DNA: TGTGCCAGCTCACCCACGGCAGGGGCTAATGAAAAACTGTTTTTT

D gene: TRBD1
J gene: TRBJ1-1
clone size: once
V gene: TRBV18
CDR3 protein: CASSRDRQNTEAFF
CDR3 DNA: TGTGCCAGCTCACGGGACAGACAGAACACTGAAGCTTTCTTT

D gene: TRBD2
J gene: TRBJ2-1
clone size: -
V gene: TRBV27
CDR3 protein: CASSFNSGSRFNEQFF
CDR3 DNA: TGTGCCAGCAGTTTTAATAGCGGGAGTAGGTTTAATGAGCAGTTCTTC

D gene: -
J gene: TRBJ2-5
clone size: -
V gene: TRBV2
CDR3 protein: CASRRDLQETQYF
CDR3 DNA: TGTGCCAGCAGGCGAGACTTACAAGAGACCCAGTACTTC

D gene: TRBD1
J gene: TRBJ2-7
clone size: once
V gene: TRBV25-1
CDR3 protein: CASRETGYGIRQYF
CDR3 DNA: TGTGCCAGCAGAGAGACAGGGTATGGAATTCGGCAGTACTTC

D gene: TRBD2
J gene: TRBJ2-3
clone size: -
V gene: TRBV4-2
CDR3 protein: CASSQERGAADTQYF
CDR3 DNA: TGTGCCAGCAGCCAAGAGCGGGGGGCGGCAGATACGCAGTATTTT

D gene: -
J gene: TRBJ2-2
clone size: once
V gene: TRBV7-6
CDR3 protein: CASSSRTDMGTGELFF
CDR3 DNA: TGTGCCAGCAGCTCTCGGACAGATATGGGGACCGGGGAGCTGTTTTTT

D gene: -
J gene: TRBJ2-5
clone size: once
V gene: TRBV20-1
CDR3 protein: CSAGGETQYF
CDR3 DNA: TGCAGTGCTGGGGGCGAGACCCAGTACTTC

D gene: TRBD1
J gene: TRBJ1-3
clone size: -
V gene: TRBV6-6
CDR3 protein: CASSYGTGAGGNTIYF
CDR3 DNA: TGTGCCAGCAGTTACGGGACAGGGGCGGGTGGAAACACCATATATTTT

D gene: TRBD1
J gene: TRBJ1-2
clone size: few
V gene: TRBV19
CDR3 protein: CASRTGFVGYGYTF
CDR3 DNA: TGTGCCAGCCGGACAGGGTTTGTCGGCTATGGCTACACCTTC

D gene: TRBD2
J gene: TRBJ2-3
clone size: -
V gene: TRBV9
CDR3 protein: CASSPKRLAGGLDTQYF
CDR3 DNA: TGTGCCAGCAGCCCTAAAAGACTAGCGGGGGGCCTTGATACGCAGTATTTT

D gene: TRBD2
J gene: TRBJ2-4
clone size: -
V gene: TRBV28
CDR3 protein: CASRLAGAKNIQYF
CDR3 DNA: TGTGCCAGCAGACTAGCGGGAGCCAAAAACATTCAGTACTTC

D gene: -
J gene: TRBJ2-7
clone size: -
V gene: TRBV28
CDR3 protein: CASSLGPRGYEQYF
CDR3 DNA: TGTGCCAGCAGTTTGGGGCCAAGGGGCTACGAGCAGTACTTC

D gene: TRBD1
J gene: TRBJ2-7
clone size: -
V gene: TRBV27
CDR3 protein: CASSFLGQGARSYEQYF
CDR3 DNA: TGTGCCAGCAGTTTTCTGGGACAGGGGGCAAGGTCCTACGAGCAGTACTTC

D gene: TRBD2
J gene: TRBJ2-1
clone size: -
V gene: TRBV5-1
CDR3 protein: CASSPTGGISYNEQFF
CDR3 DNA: TGCGCCAGCAGCCCGACGGGAGGAATCTCCTACAATGAGCAGTTCTTC

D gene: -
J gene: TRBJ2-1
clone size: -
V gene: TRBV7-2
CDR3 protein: CASSRSIWSERDEQFF
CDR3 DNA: TGTGCCAGCAGTCGATCGATCTGGTCGGAGAGGGATGAGCAGTTCTTC

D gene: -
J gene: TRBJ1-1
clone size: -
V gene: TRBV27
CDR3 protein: CASSLNFQLNTEAFF
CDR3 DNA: TGTGCCAGCAGTTTAAATTTCCAGTTGAACACTGAAGCTTTCTTT

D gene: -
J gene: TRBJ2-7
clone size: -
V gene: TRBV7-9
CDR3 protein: CASSQPTFKGGGDEQYF
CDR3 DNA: TGTGCCAGCAGCCAACCGACTTTTAAGGGAGGGGGAGACGAGCAGTACTTC

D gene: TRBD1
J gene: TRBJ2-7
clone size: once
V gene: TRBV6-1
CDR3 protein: CASRSDRVEQYF
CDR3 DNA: TGTGCCAGCAGATCGGACAGGGTCGAGCAGTACTTC

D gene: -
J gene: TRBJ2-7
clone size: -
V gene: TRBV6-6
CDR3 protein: CASSSHNYEQYF
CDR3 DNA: TGTGCCAGCAGCTCCCACAACTACGAGCAGTACTTC

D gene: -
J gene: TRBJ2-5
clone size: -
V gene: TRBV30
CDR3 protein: CAWSRGTGQETQYF
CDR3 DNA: TGTGCCTGGAGTCGGGGGACGGGCCAAGAGACCCAGTACTTC

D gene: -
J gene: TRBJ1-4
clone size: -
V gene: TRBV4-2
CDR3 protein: CASSQDIGRVGEKLFF
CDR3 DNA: TGTGCCAGCAGCCAAGATATAGGCAGGGTGGGTGAAAAACTGTTTTTT

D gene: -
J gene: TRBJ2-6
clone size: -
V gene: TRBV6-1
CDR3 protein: CASSEGGGGANVLTF
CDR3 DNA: TGTGCCAGCAGTGAAGGGGGAGGTGGGGCCAACGTCCTGACTTTC

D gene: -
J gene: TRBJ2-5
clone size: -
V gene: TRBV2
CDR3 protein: CASSDDGETQYF
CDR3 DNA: TGTGCCAGCAGTGATGACGGGGAGACCCAGTACTTC

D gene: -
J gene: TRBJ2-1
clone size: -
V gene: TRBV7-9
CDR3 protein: CASSPPGDYNEQFF
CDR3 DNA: TGTGCCAGCAGCCCCCCGGGGGACTACAATGAGCAGTTCTTC

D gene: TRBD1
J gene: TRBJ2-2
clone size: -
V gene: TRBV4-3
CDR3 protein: CASSLTRGTGKTGELFF
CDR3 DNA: TGCGCCAGCAGCCTCACAAGGGGGACAGGGAAAACCGGGGAGCTGTTTTTT

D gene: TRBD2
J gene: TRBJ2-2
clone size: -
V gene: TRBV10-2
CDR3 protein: CASSEVLWRGVASGTGELFF
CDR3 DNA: TGCGCCAGCAGTGAAGTCCTATGGCGGGGGGTAGCGAGCGGCACCGGGGAGCTGTTTTTT

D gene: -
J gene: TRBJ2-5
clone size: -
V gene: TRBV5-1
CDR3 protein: CASSMTVQETQYF
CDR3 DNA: TGCGCCAGCAGCATGACAGTGCAGGAGACCCAGTACTTC

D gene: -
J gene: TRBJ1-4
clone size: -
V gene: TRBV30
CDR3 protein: CAWSVGGFGATNEKLFF
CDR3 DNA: TGTGCCTGGAGTGTTGGGGGCTTCGGCGCAACTAATGAAAAACTGTTTTTT

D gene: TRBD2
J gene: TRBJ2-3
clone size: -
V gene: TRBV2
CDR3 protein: CASKGLDTDTQYF
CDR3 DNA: TGTGCCAGCAAGGGACTAGATACAGATACGCAGTATTTT

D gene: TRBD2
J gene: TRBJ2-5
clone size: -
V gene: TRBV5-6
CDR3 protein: CASSGLAGANFQETQYF
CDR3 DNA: TGTGCCAGCAGCGGGTTAGCGGGGGCGAACTTCCAAGAGACCCAGTACTTC

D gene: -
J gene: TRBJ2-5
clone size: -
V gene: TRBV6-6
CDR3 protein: CASTVEEGVREQYF
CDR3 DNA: TGTGCCAGCACTGTTGAGGAGGGAGTGCGTGAGCAGTACTTC